These 3 T cell receptor beta chains came from one sample sequenced in a study of neurological immune-mediated disorders. MiXCR, run by TCRdb on the 5' RACE reads, gives a single entry per CDR3 protein. In the table there are approximately 36,000 distinct CDR3 sequences, 14% of which are singletons. The sequenced material came from PBMCs. These receptors came from a woman aged 50 to 65 with HTLV-1-associated myelopathy (HAM/TSP).

The chain is built from TRBV29-1 and TRBJ1-1; D unresolved. Trimming took off 3 bases at V and 1 base at J, with 9 bases between the two ends. CDR3 size: 13 residues. CDR1 is SQVTM, CDR2 ANQGSEA, per germline. CDR3 sequence reads: CSVDSLGNTEAFF. Here the CDR3 DNA reads TGCAGCGTTGATTCATTGGGGAACACTGAAGCTTTCTTT.

This clonotype was counted ten times or more. This chain uses TRBV20-1 with TRBJ2-5; maybe TRBD1 (7 bases). The germline V and J ends were trimmed by 6 bases and 5 bases, with 19 bases remaining between them. Germline CDR1 reads DFQATT; CDR2 reads SNEGSKA (reference sequence). This CDR3 is 14 amino acids long. This CDR3 reads CSARPGGRRETQYF. CDR3 nucleotides: TGCAGTGCCCGCCCAGGGGGGCGGAGGGAGACCCAGTACTTC.

At least ten counts were recorded for this clonotype. J is TRBJ2-7 and V is TRBV29-1; D is possibly TRBD1 (6 bases). The V gene lost 2 bases and the J gene lost 7 bases, with 15 bases spanning the gap. The CDR3 is made up of 13 amino acids. Germline V gene data show CDR1 as SQVTM and CDR2 as ANQGSEA. CDR3 DNA sequence: TGCAGCGTTGAAACAGGGATTGTTGATGAGCAGTACTTC. It is translated as CSVETGIVDEQYF.